Below, 32 T cell receptor beta chains from the same sample are listed, as sequenced in a study of T cell responses to AZD1222 COVID-19 vaccine (dated by TCRdb to about 2021). What this sample's time point label stands for: baseline before first vaccination. Library generation was performed with the immunoSEQ multiplex PCR assay. As stored in TCRdb, this immuneACCESS dataset retains in-frame rearrangements with V and J assigned. A fraction of the clones does not appear; measured against another copy, unresolved V genes explain less than half of the discrepancy, and the remainder lacks a known reason. The sample table lists tens of thousands of clones, about 85% of them with a count of one. The ten largest clones add up to roughly 22% of the sample. The material sequenced was peripheral blood, taken on day 0 of AZD1222 vaccination. Receptors originate from an adult in good health.

This chain connects TRBV19 to TRBJ1-1; 9 bases are a match to TRBD1. Germline V lookup: CDR1 LNHDA, CDR2 SQIVND (reference sequence). The ends lost 5 bases at V and 1 base at J; junction bases unmatched: 11. The CDR3 contains 17 residues. The CDR3 DNA is TGTGCCAGTAGTGGTCGGGACAGGGTAAAGGAGAACACTGAAGCTTTCTTT. Translated: CASSGRDRVKENTEAFF.

This clone was counted only a few times. The chain recombines TRBV7-9 with TRBJ1-6; possible D gene TRBD1, 6 bases. There are 14 residues in the CDR3. The germline gives CDR1 SEHNR, CDR2 FQNEAQ (reference sequence). The V and J ends lost 10 bases and 3 bases respectively, with 13 bases between them. CDR3: CATSAGDYNSPLHF. CDR3 DNA sequence: TGTGCCACCTCCGCAGGGGACTATAATTCACCCCTCCACTTT.

V and J are TRBV3-1 (or the pseudogene TRBV3-2) and TRBJ1-6; no reliable D call. Trimming took off 5 bases at V and 8 bases at J, with 13 bases between the two ends. The length of the CDR3 is 14 residues. Per the germline V gene, CDR1 is LGHDT and CDR2 is YNNKEL (reference sequence). The CDR3 loop reads CASSNMDQYSPLHF. The DNA for the CDR3 is TGTGCCAGCAGCAATATGGACCAGTATTCACCCCTCCACTTT.

The chain recombines TRBV7-9 with TRBJ2-1; D gene uncertain. The CDR3 extends over 12 amino acids. CDR1 and CDR2 from the germline V gene are SEHNR and FQNEAQ (reference sequence). The V end lost 0 bases, the J end lost 6 bases, and 3 bases lay between the germline ends. Here the CDR3 reads CASSLASNEQFF. In nucleotides, the CDR3 is TGTGCCAGCAGCTTAGCGAGCAATGAGCAGTTCTTC.

This chain joins TRBV2 and TRBJ1-6, with TRBD1 matching over 9 bases. The CDR3 contains 16 residues. CDR1 is SNHLY, CDR2 FYNNEI, per germline. V lost 5 bases, J lost 0 bases, and 2 bases stayed unmatched. The CDR3 protein is CASSWDRDSYNSPLHF. DNA for the CDR3: TGTGCCAGCAGTTGGGACAGGGACTCCTATAATTCACCCCTCCACTTT.

The genes are TRBV3-1 (or the pseudogene TRBV3-2) and TRBJ1-1; D is uncertain. CDR3 length: 12 residues. V dropped 7 bases and J dropped 2 bases, with 8 bases sitting between them. Germline CDR1 reads LGHDT; CDR2 reads YNNKEL (reference sequence). CDR3 in amino acids: CASKQHNTEAFF. CDR3 in DNA: TGTGCCAGCAAACAGCATAACACTGAAGCTTTCTTT.

This clone occurred a few times. The chain is built from TRBV10-3 and TRBJ1-1; D call uncertain. Germline loops: CDR1 ENHRY, CDR2 SYGVKD. This CDR3 has 12 residues. V was trimmed by 0 bases and J by 1 base, leaving 0 bases between them. CDR3: CAISESNTEAFF. Written as DNA, the CDR3 is TGTGCCATCAGTGAGTCGAACACTGAAGCTTTCTTT.

The rearrangement joins TRBV6-5 to TRBJ1-4; maybe TRBD1 (5 bases). The CDR3 runs 15 residues. CDR1 and CDR2 from the germline V gene are MNHEY and SVGAGI. V was cut by 0 bases and J by 5 bases, with 10 bases left in between. The CDR3 DNA is TGTGCCAGCAGTTACTCCTCGGGGCTCAATGAAAAACTGTTTTTT. As protein: CASSYSSGLNEKLFF.

J is TRBJ1-5 and V is TRBV11-3; D unresolved. The germline CDR1 and CDR2 sequences are SGHNT and YENEEA. This CDR3 has 17 amino acids. V lost 0 bases to trimming and J lost 0 bases, with 12 bases between them. CDR3 DNA sequence: TGTGCCAGCAGCTTAGATCGACCGCGGGATAGCAATCAGCCCCAGCATTTT. Amino acid sequence: CASSLDRPRDSNQPQHF.

This rearrangement joins TRBV13 to TRBJ1-6; 10 positions match TRBD1. This CDR3 contains 15 residues. CDR1 and CDR2 (germline): PRHDT, FYEKMQ (reference sequence). J was trimmed by 8 bases and V by 6 bases; bases with no gene match: 7. DNA of the CDR3: TGTGCCAGCAGATCCGGACAGGGGGACTATTCACCCCTCCACTTT. This codes for CASRSGQGDYSPLHF.

The gene calls are TRBV11-3 and TRBJ2-7, with D perhaps TRBD1 (6 bases). V was cut by 1 base and J by 6 bases, with 16 bases left in between. The CDR3 is 15 residues long. Germline CDR1 reads SGHNT; CDR2 reads YENEEA. CDR3 nucleotide sequence: TGTGCCAGCAGCTTAGGGGGGACATGGCCGGGCGAGCAGTACTTC. Its translation is CASSLGGTWPGEQYF. Full variable domain (rest looked up from reference TRBV11-3 and TRBJ2-7): EAGVVQSPRYKIIEKKQPVAFWCNPISGHNTLYWYLQNLGQGPELLIRYENEEAVDDSQLPKDRFSAERLKGVDSTLKIQPAELGDSAVYLCASSLGGTWPGEQYFGPGTRLTVT.

The chain couples TRBV4-1 to TRBJ2-1; weak D call: TRBD1 (5 bases). CDR1 and CDR2 from the germline V gene are MGHRA and YSYEKL. This CDR3 region has 14 residues. V was cut by 2 bases and J by 5 bases, with 10 bases left in between. The CDR3 nucleotides are TGCGCCAGCAGCCAAACAAGGGGTCACAATGAGCAGTTCTTC. This gives the protein CASSQTRGHNEQFF.

The V and J genes are TRBV29-1 and TRBJ1-2, with D perhaps TRBD1 (6 bases). V lost 3 bases and J 4 bases, leaving 18 bases between the germline ends. CDR1 and CDR2 (germline): SQVTM, ANQGSEA. CDR3 length: 15 amino acids. The CDR3 protein is CSVDRSAGEIYGYTF. In DNA form, the CDR3 reads TGCAGCGTTGATCGTTCCGCAGGGGAAATCTATGGCTACACCTTC.

This chain uses TRBV18 with TRBJ1-2; no firm D call. Germline V gene data show CDR1 as KGHSH and CDR2 as LQKENI. The CDR3 covers 13 residues. Trimming took off 2 bases at V and 2 bases at J, with 6 bases between the two ends. The CDR3 nucleotides are TGTGCCAGCTCACCAGCGCCGAACTATGGCTACACCTTC. As protein: CASSPAPNYGYTF. Full variable domain (rest looked up from reference TRBV18 and TRBJ1-2): NAGVMQNPRHLVRRRGQEARLRCSPMKGHSHVYWYRQLPEEGLKFMVYLQKENIIDESGMPKERFSAEFPKEGPSILRIQQVVRGDSAAYFCASSPAPNYGYTFGSGTRLTVV.

The J gene is TRBJ1-5, the V gene TRBV4-1; D is undetermined. Germline CDR1 is MGHRA and CDR2 is YSYEKL. Trimming left V 3 bases short and J 1 base short, with 13 bases between. This CDR3 is built from 16 residues. The CDR3 sequence: CASSHEWGVSNQPQHF. The CDR3 nucleotides are TGCGCCAGCAGCCACGAATGGGGTGTGAGCAATCAGCCCCAGCATTTT.

V and J are TRBV9 and TRBJ2-1; D may be TRBD2 (7 bases). Germline V CDR1 and CDR2: SGDLS, YYNGEE. The V end lost 4 bases, the J end lost 4 bases, and 15 bases lay between the germline ends. The CDR3 covers 15 residues. The CDR3 region has the DNA TGTGCCAGCAGCCATGGGGGGGGCCGTTACAATGAGCAGTTCTTC. It is translated as CASSHGGGRYNEQFF.

This clone is a singleton in its sample. This chain connects TRBV21-1 to TRBJ1-1; the table's TRBD1 call for D was not verified on the DNA. TRBV21-1 is assigned pseudogene status. This CDR3 spans 17 amino acids. The CDR3 DNA reads as TGTGCCAGCAGCAAAGATAGGGGGCCGAGACAGGGTACTGAAGCTTTCTTT. Protein product: CASSKDRGPRQGTEAFF.

This chain connects TRBV7-9 to TRBJ2-2; possible D gene TRBD2, 5 bases. The germline CDR1 and CDR2 sequences are SEHNR and FQNEAQ (reference sequence). The CDR3 consists of 15 residues. V was pared by 7 bases and J by 6 bases, with 18 bases between. As DNA, the CDR3 is TGTGCCAGCACTACGACGAGGGTTAATCCCGGGGAGCTGTTTTTT. Its translation: CASTTTRVNPGELFF.

The J gene is TRBJ1-2, the V gene TRBV10-3; D is uncertain. Looked up from germline, CDR1 is ENHRY and CDR2 is SYGVKD. V lost 3 bases to trimming and J lost 2 bases, with 4 bases between them. The CDR3 contains 12 residues. The CDR3 DNA is TGTGCCATCAGTGACAGCAACTATGGCTACACCTTC. Amino acids: CAISDSNYGYTF.

The chain joins TRBV11-2 to TRBJ2-1, with 7 bases matching TRBD2. V lost 7 bases and J lost 10; bases outside the gene matches: 13. Germline V CDR1 and CDR2: SGHAT, FQNNGV. The CDR3 has 14 amino acids. CDR3 protein: CASTRGRVLAEQFF. Written as DNA, the CDR3 is TGTGCCAGCACTAGGGGCCGGGTACTAGCGGAGCAGTTCTTC.

The genes are TRBV7-2 and TRBJ1-2; the D is unclear. CDR3 length: 12 residues. The V gene's germline CDR1 is SGHTA and CDR2 FQGNSA. The V end was cut by 5 bases, the J end by 3 bases, with 7 bases between. CDR3 bases: TGTGCCAGCAGCGCTTACTACTATGGCTACACCTTC. This codes for CASSAYYYGYTF.

This chain joins TRBV5-1 and TRBJ2-7; D is possibly TRBD1 (6 bases). The germline V gene has CDR1 SGHRS and CDR2 YFSETQ. The CDR3 consists of 12 residues. V lost 3 bases, J lost 2 bases, and 6 bases lay in between. CDR3 region: CASSWDTYEQYF. Written as DNA, the CDR3 is TGCGCCAGCAGCTGGGACACCTACGAGCAGTACTTC.

The rearrangement uses TRBV11-2 and TRBJ1-1, with no clear D. The CDR3 is made up of 11 amino acids. Trimming took 5 bases from V and 3 from J, leaving 4 bases between them. Looked up from germline, CDR1 is SGHAT and CDR2 is FQNNGV. The CDR3 DNA follows: TGTGCCAGCAGCCTGGACACTGAAGCTTTCTTT. Protein product: CASSLDTEAFF.

The rearrangement links TRBV9 to TRBJ2-7, with TRBD2 identical over 11 bases. Unmatched junction bases numbered 5, after V lost 3 bases and J lost 3 bases. CDR3 size: 15 residues. CDR1 and CDR2 from the germline V gene are SGDLS and YYNGEE. CDR3 region: CASSATGTSGYEQYF. Here the CDR3 DNA reads TGTGCCAGCAGCGCAACCGGGACTAGCGGCTACGAGCAGTACTTC.

The chain couples TRBV6-1 to TRBJ2-7; the match to TRBD1 covers 9 bases. Germline V CDR1 and CDR2: MNHNS, SASEGT. The V gene end was trimmed by 2 bases and the J gene end by 3 bases; junction bases not matched to a gene: 11. The CDR3 length is 17 residues. Here the CDR3 DNA reads TGTGCCAGCAGTGAATTAGACAGGGGGTCAATTTTCTACGAGCAGTACTTC. This codes for CASSELDRGSIFYEQYF.

V usage is TRBV4-2 and J usage is TRBJ2-5; D tentatively reads TRBD1 or TRBD2 (5 bases each). Trimming took off 5 bases at V and 0 bases at J, with 10 bases between the two ends. The CDR3 consists of 14 residues. Germline CDR1 is LGHNA and CDR2 is YNFKEQ. The chain's CDR3 is CASSKGTDQETQYF. DNA for the CDR3: TGTGCCAGCAGCAAAGGGACGGACCAAGAGACCCAGTACTTC.

This clone has only a few counts. The V gene is TRBV27, the J gene TRBJ2-3; D possibly corresponds to TRBD2 (5 bases). This CDR3 region has 15 residues. The V and J ends lost 5 bases and 1 base respectively, with 13 bases between them. CDR1 and CDR2 (germline): MNHEY, SMNVEV (reference sequence). CDR3 bases: TGTGCCAGCAGTGGACCCTTGCGGGGCACAGATACGCAGTATTTT. Protein: CASSGPLRGTDTQYF.

The rearrangement uses TRBV19 and TRBJ1-4; TRBD1 is a possible D gene (6 bases). The CDR3 is 16 amino acids. Germline V gene data show CDR1 as LNHDA and CDR2 as SQIVND (reference sequence). V lost 6 bases, J lost 3 bases, and 17 bases lay in between. Here the CDR3 reads CASSPRGGPANEKLFF. As DNA, the CDR3 is TGTGCCAGTAGCCCGAGGGGGGGGCCGGCTAATGAAAAACTGTTTTTT. Drawing the rest from reference TRBV19 and TRBJ1-4, the complete variable domain is DGGITQSPKYLFRKEGQNVTLSCEQNLNHDAMYWYRQDPGQGLRLIYYSQIVNDFQKGDIAEGYSVSREKKESFPLTVTSAQKNPTAFYLCASSPRGGPANEKLFFGSGTQLSVL.

The chain joins TRBV15 to TRBJ2-7, with D uncertain. Germline CDR1 LNHNV, CDR2 YYDKDF (reference sequence). Trimming removed 5 bases from V and 3 bases from J, with 8 bases in between. There are 12 residues in the CDR3. The CDR3 spells CATSPHGYEQYF. The CDR3 DNA follows: TGTGCCACCAGCCCACACGGCTACGAGCAGTACTTC.

The chain links TRBV19 to TRBJ1-2; no clear D. The CDR3 runs 13 residues. V shed 5 bases and J shed 0 bases, with 7 bases lying between them. CDR1 LNHDA and CDR2 SQIVND come from the germline V gene (reference sequence). The CDR3: CASSLLANYGYTF. The CDR3 DNA follows: TGTGCCAGTAGTTTACTAGCTAACTATGGCTACACCTTC.

The genes are TRBV2 and TRBJ2-2, with TRBD2 matching 12 bases. CDR3 length equals 16 residues. J was trimmed by 0 bases and V by 6 bases; bases with no gene match: 2. Germline loops: CDR1 SNHLY, CDR2 FYNNEI. In DNA form, the CDR3 reads TGTGCCAGCAGGCGACTAGCGGGAGCGAACACCGGGGAGCTGTTTTTT. This gives the protein CASRRLAGANTGELFF.

The rearrangement links TRBV10-2 to TRBJ1-4; no definite D call. The CDR3 is 16 amino acids. CDR1 and CDR2 (germline): WSHSY, SAAADI. Trimming pared 2 bases from V and 6 bases from J, leaving 16 bases between. CDR3 loop: CASSEPYGPPDEKLFF. DNA of the CDR3: TGCGCCAGCAGTGAGCCCTATGGGCCCCCGGATGAAAAACTGTTTTTT.